Sequencing of this T cell receptor (beta chain) was carried out in a study of spatial heterogeneity in lung cancer. Looking at the study overall: Combinations of a unique TCR and a UMI were tallied in raw reads, and on average each appeared more than ten times. Whole-study results and caveats: In tumor T cells, estimated coverage reached roughly 6.4% for alpha chains and approximately 13% for beta chains. It was found that expanded intratumoral alpha and beta TCR counts tracked tumor mutation counts.

The time point was: sample taken at primary tumor resection. This clonotype was counted many times. What it recognizes is unknown. Germline V gene sequence: CDR1 SGHRS, CDR2 YFSETQ. This CDR3 is built from 16 residues. Trimming took 0 bases from V and 3 from J; bases not matched to a gene: 6. TCRdb itself ran the 5' RACE reads through MiXCR, one entry per CDR3 protein. The table shows 100,000 to 110,000 distinct CDR3 sequences, with 4% to 4.5% occurring only once. The sequence derives from a male donor with early-stage non-small cell lung cancer. Source: lung tumor tissue, taken at surgery. The V gene is TRBV5-1, the J gene TRBJ2-7; 10 bases line up with TRBD2. CDR3 sequence reads: CASSLATSGLIYEQYF. The DNA of the CDR3 is TGCGCCAGCAGCTTGGCGACTAGCGGGCTGATCTACGAGCAGTACTTC. The whole variable domain, filled in from reference TRBV5-1 and TRBJ2-7, reads KAGVTQTPRYLIKTRGQQVTLSCSPISGHRSVSWYQQTPGQGLQFLFEYFSETQRNKGNFPGRFSGRQFSNSRSEMNVSTLELGDSALYLCASSLATSGLIYEQYFGPGTRLTVT.